This entry describes one T cell receptor beta chain. What it recognizes is unknown. Using immunoSEQ multiplex PCR, the repertoire was profiled, and TCRdb retains in-frame clones only, with some absent. The sample shows 30,000 to 45,000 clones, around 90% of them seen only once. The data were taken from a study of OX40 agonist ivuxolimab in advanced cancers. Study background: Intravenous ivuxolimab was administered to patients every 2 weeks at 0.01 to 10 mg/kg. Cancers in dose escalation were hepatocellular, melanoma, renal cell and head and neck.

Study-wide results and limits: Nonresponders included some who also had low normalized T-cell clonal expansion. Among expanded peripheral T cells, antigen specificity went undetermined.

The CDR3 runs 13 residues. CDR1 SGHDN and CDR2 FVKESK come from the germline V gene. The TCR originated in an adult with an advanced solid tumor such as melanoma, head and neck, liver or kidney cancer. The specimen was CD4+ or CD8+ T cells sorted from blood, collected in a trial of the OX40 agonist ivuxolimab. The chain carries TRBV14 and TRBJ2-5, with 7 positions matching TRBD1. The J call may not be correct, given that the DNA end is closer to TRBJ2-7. The CDR3 region has the DNA TGTGCCTCCAGGGGGATCAGCTCCTACGAGCAGTACTTC. Its translation is CASRGISSYEQYF.